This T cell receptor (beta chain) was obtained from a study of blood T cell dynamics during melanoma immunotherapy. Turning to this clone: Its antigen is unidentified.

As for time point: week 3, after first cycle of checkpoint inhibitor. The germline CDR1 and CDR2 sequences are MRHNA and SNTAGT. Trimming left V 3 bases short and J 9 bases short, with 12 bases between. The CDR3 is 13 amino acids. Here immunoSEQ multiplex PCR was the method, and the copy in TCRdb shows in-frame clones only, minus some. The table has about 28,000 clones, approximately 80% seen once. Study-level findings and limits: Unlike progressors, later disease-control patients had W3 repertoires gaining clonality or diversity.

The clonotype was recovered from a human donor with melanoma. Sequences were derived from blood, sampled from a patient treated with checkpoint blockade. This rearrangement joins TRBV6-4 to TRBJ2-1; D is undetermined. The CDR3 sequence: CASSEQQRSEQFF. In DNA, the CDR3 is TGTGCCAGCAGTGAGCAACAGCGATCTGAGCAGTTCTTC.